The following is a TCR beta chain sequence with its context. Its target is not known. The CDR3 runs to 13 residues. Germline V gives CDR1 DFQATT, CDR2 SNEGSKA (reference sequence). V lost 3 bases to trimming and J lost 0 bases, with 8 bases between them. These data belong to a study of identical twins. General study results and limits: An excess of low generation probability was shown by twin-shared out-of-frame alpha sequences. Cross-sectional statistics, not tracking of the same donors, supported the conclusions. For zero-insertion analyses, partial confounding could come from invariant MAIT and iNKT cells. For cord blood, abundant beta clonotypes had fewer insertions, unlike memory repertoires, which showed none.

In TCRdb, the 5' RACE reads were re-called with MiXCR into one record per CDR3 protein. The sample lists 500,000 to 550,000 distinct CDR3 sequences; 20% to 25% were seen once. Separately, the same data were catalogued under a study of yellow fever vaccine responses in identical twins.

The receptor was derived from a woman aged 18-35 years in good health. V and J are TRBV20-1 and TRBJ1-2; D is undetermined. The source material was CD4+ T cells sorted from blood. CDR3 region: CSARTGTNYGYTF. CDR3 DNA: TGCAGTGCTAGGACCGGGACTAACTATGGCTACACCTTC.